These 24 T cell receptor beta chains share one sample of origin, sequenced in a study of OX40 agonist ivuxolimab in advanced cancers. Sequencing was performed with immunoSEQ multiplex PCR; in TCRdb, only in-frame clones are kept and a portion is missing. The sample lists approximately 50,000 clones, approximately 84% occurring once. Sequenced here: CD4+ or CD8+ T cells sorted from blood, sampled in a trial of the OX40 agonist ivuxolimab. The source is an adult with an advanced solid tumor such as melanoma, head and neck, liver or kidney cancer.

The V call is TRBV19, the J call TRBJ2-7, with D maybe TRBD2 (7 bases). The CDR3 has 15 residues. CDR1 is LNHDA and CDR2 is SQIVND in the germline V gene (reference sequence). Trimming pared 7 bases from V and 5 bases from J, leaving 21 bases between. CDR3 nucleotide sequence: TGTGCCAGTACCCCTGAGGGGGGGGAGGGCCACGAGCAGTACTTC. Translation: CASTPEGGEGHEQYF. Full variable domain (outside the CDR3, taken from reference TRBV19 and TRBJ2-7): DGGITQSPKYLFRKEGQNVTLSCEQNLNHDAMYWYRQDPGQGLRLIYYSQIVNDFQKGDIAEGYSVSREKKESFPLTVTSAQKNPTAFYLCASTPEGGEGHEQYFGPGTRLTVT.

The chain recombines TRBV2 with TRBJ1-4, with D perhaps matching TRBD1 (6 bases). The length of the CDR3 is 15 residues. Trimming shortened V by 6 bases and J by 1 base, and 12 bases separated the two germline ends. Germline CDR1 SNHLY, CDR2 FYNNEI. The CDR3 sequence is CASSPTGLTNEKLFF. In nucleotides, the CDR3 is TGTGCCAGCAGCCCCACAGGGTTAACTAATGAAAAACTGTTTTTT.

This rearrangement joins TRBV29-1 to TRBJ2-7; 9 positions match TRBD1. Per germline, CDR1 SQVTM and CDR2 ANQGSEA. V dropped 6 bases and J dropped 3; count of bases not matched to a gene: 6. This CDR3 has 13 amino acids. For the CDR3, the DNA is TGCAGCGTCACCGGGACAGGGTACTACGAGCAGTACTTC. Its translation: CSVTGTGYYEQYF.

The chain employs TRBV6-5 and TRBJ2-7, with a tentative D call TRBD2 (6 bases). The germline gives CDR1 MNHEY, CDR2 SVGAGI. This CDR3 has 14 residues. V was trimmed by 5 bases and J by 4 bases, leaving 15 bases between them. Here the CDR3 DNA reads TGTGCCAGCAGTGAATCGGCCGGGAGTTACGAGCAGTACTTC. Protein sequence: CASSESAGSYEQYF.

The chain is built from TRBV28 and TRBJ1-5; D might be TRBD1 (5 bases). V was trimmed by 4 bases and J by 6 bases, leaving 16 bases between them. This CDR3 has 15 residues. Germline values: CDR1 MDHEN, CDR2 SYDVKM. CDR3 nucleotide sequence: TGTGCCAGCAGTTCGACGGGATGGGGGAGTCAGCCCCAGCATTTT. Translated, it gives CASSSTGWGSQPQHF.

The gene calls are TRBV6-5 and TRBJ1-2; 7 bases align to TRBD1. The CDR3 has 14 amino acids. V shed 5 bases and J 5 bases; nucleotides not matched to a gene: 8. Looked up from germline, CDR1 is MNHEY and CDR2 is SVGAGI. This CDR3 is CASSVGDSGYGYTF. The CDR3 bases are TGTGCCAGCAGTGTAGGGGACAGCGGTTATGGCTACACCTTC.

This clone is labeled medium-sized (0.01 to 0.1%). The rearrangement links TRBV7-2 to TRBJ1-4, with D tentatively TRBD1 (5 bases). CDR1 is SGHTA and CDR2 is FQGNSA in the germline V gene. The V and J ends lost 1 base and 5 bases respectively, with 14 bases between them. The CDR3 runs 16 residues. This CDR3 reads CASSLVIGVGNEKLFF. As DNA, the CDR3 is TGTGCCAGCAGCTTAGTGATAGGGGTGGGGAATGAAAAACTGTTTTTT.

This clone was counted a single time. The chain has TRBV6-1 and TRBJ1-5; 12 bases map to TRBD1. CDR3 length: 17 amino acids. V trimming: 4 bases; J trimming: 3 bases; junction bases outside the gene matches: 7. Germline CDR1 is MNHNS and CDR2 is SASEGT. Here the CDR3 reads CASSALGTGGLNQPQHF. The CDR3 DNA reads TGTGCCAGCAGTGCGTTGGGGACAGGGGGCCTCAATCAGCCCCAGCATTTT.

V gene TRBV7-2 combines with J gene TRBJ2-1, with a possible D match to TRBD1 (5 bases). CDR3 length equals 14 residues. CDR1 SGHTA and CDR2 FQGNSA come from the germline V gene. V was trimmed by 5 bases and J by 2 bases, leaving 10 bases between them. CDR3 sequence reads: CASSLQDAYNEQFF. For the CDR3, the DNA is TGTGCCAGCAGCCTACAGGACGCCTACAATGAGCAGTTCTTC.

The rearrangement joins TRBV28 to TRBJ2-1; D gene ambiguous. Germline-derived CDR1 and CDR2 are MDHEN and SYDVKM. With 5 bases removed from V and 3 bases from J, the gap between germline ends came to 11 bases. The CDR3 length is 14 residues. The CDR3 is CASSPLAYYNEQFF. The CDR3 region has the DNA TGTGCCAGCAGTCCTTTAGCTTACTACAATGAGCAGTTCTTC.

V is TRBV29-1 and J is TRBJ1-4; D is undetermined. The ends were cut back, 6 bases at V and 8 bases at J, with 13 bases in the middle. The CDR3 totals 12 residues. The germline V gene encodes CDR1 SQVTM and CDR2 ANQGSEA. CDR3 in DNA: TGCAGCGTCGGAAGACCGGGGGAAAAACTGTTTTTT. Protein product: CSVGRPGEKLFF. Full variable domain (missing parts from reference TRBV29-1 and TRBJ1-4): SAVISQKPSRDICQRGTSLTIQCQVDSQVTMMFWYRQQPGQSLTLIATANQGSEATYESGFVIDKFPISRPNLTFSTLTVSNMSPEDSSIYLCSVGRPGEKLFFGSGTQLSVL.

This clone showed up just once. The V gene is TRBV19, the J gene TRBJ1-1, with D maybe TRBD1 (6 bases). Germline V gene lookup returns CDR1 LNHDA and CDR2 SQIVND (reference sequence). The CDR3 totals 12 residues. V lost 3 bases, J lost 11 bases, and 13 bases lay in between. The CDR3 is CASSISAGDAFF. Here the CDR3 DNA reads TGTGCCAGTAGTATCTCGGCAGGGGACGCTTTCTTT.

V is TRBV29-1 and J is TRBJ1-5; D not certain. The V end lost 6 bases, the J end lost 9 bases, and 15 bases lay between the germline ends. Germline loops: CDR1 SQVTM, CDR2 ANQGSEA. This CDR3 comprises 12 residues. CDR3 region: CSVLTGQGPQHF. The CDR3 DNA sequence: TGCAGCGTATTGACGGGCCAAGGGCCCCAGCATTTT. The whole variable domain, remainder taken from reference TRBV29-1 and TRBJ1-5, is SAVISQKPSRDICQRGTSLTIQCQVDSQVTMMFWYRQQPGQSLTLIATANQGSEATYESGFVIDKFPISRPNLTFSTLTVSNMSPEDSSIYLCSVLTGQGPQHFGDGTRLSIL.

The chain carries TRBV5-1 and TRBJ1-6; 7 bases are a match to TRBD1. Germline CDR1 and CDR2: SGHRS and YFSETQ. With V trimmed by 3 bases and J by 8 bases, 5 bases remained unmatched. The CDR3 is 14 amino acids. The CDR3 nucleotides read TGCGCCAGCAGCTATAGAGACAGGGATTCACCCCTCCACTTT. It is translated as CASSYRDRDSPLHF.

This chain uses TRBV9 with TRBJ1-3, with a tentative D call TRBD1 (5 bases). V dropped 3 bases and J dropped 2 bases, with 6 bases sitting between them. CDR1 SGDLS and CDR2 YYNGEE come from the germline V gene. CDR3 length: 13 amino acids. In nucleotides, the CDR3 is TGTGCCAGCAGCGCGGGGGCTGGAAACACCATATATTTT. Translated: CASSAGAGNTIYF.

The chain uses TRBV4-1 and TRBJ1-2; 8 bases line up with TRBD1. Germline lookup yields CDR1 MGHRA and CDR2 YSYEKL. This CDR3 has 18 residues. V was pared by 1 base and J by 2 bases, with 12 bases of the junction left unmatched. CDR3 in amino acids: CASSQGAVNRGGNYGYTF. The CDR3 DNA is TGCGCCAGCAGCCAAGGGGCTGTAAACAGGGGGGGAAACTATGGCTACACCTTC.

On this clone itself: The junction departs from germline at one end; a sequencing error may be responsible. The rearrangement joins TRBV14 to TRBJ2-5, with TRBD2 matching 13 bases. CDR3 length: 13 residues. Germline V gives CDR1 SGHDN, CDR2 FVKESK. As DNA, the CDR3 is TGTGCCAGCAGCCAAGGGACTAGCGGGAGTTCACACTTC. It specifies CASSQGTSGSSHF.

A single count supports this clone. This chain joins TRBV30 and TRBJ1-5; D uncertain. This CDR3 is built from 12 residues. V shed 5 bases and J shed 6 bases, with 11 bases lying between them. The germline V gene encodes CDR1 GTSNPN and CDR2 SVGIG (reference sequence). The CDR3 loop reads CAWGRGVQPQHF. The CDR3 bases are TGTGCCTGGGGCCGGGGAGTTCAGCCCCAGCATTTT.

This chain uses TRBV7-2 with TRBJ2-3; D not certain. V was shortened by 7 bases and J by 4 bases, with 18 bases between the two germline ends. Germline V gives CDR1 SGHTA, CDR2 FQGNSA. CDR3 length: 15 amino acids. The CDR3 loop is CASTTRRSEADTQYF. As DNA, the CDR3 is TGTGCCAGCACCACCAGGCGCTCTGAGGCAGATACGCAGTATTTT. Together with reference TRBV7-2 and TRBJ2-3, the CDR3 gives the full variable domain: GAGVSQSPSNKVTEKGKDVELRCDPISGHTALYWYRQSLGQGLEFLIYFQGNSAPDKSGLPSDRFSAERTGGSVSTLTIQRTQQEDSAVYLCASTTRRSEADTQYFGPGTRLTVL.

V is TRBV10-3 and J is TRBJ2-7; 14 positions match TRBD2. This CDR3 comprises 16 residues. Germline CDR1 and CDR2: ENHRY and SYGVKD. J was trimmed by 5 bases and V by 10 bases; bases with no gene match: 13. The CDR3 is CATTSGTSGRSDEQYF. CDR3 in DNA: TGTGCCACCACCTCGGGGACTAGCGGGAGAAGCGACGAGCAGTACTTC.

The gene calls are TRBV15 and TRBJ2-1, with 8 bases identical to TRBD2. CDR3 length equals 15 residues. The germline CDR1 and CDR2 sequences are LNHNV and YYDKDF (reference sequence). V trimming: 4 bases; J trimming: 9 bases; junction bases outside the gene matches: 11. In DNA form, the CDR3 reads TGTGCCACCAGCACTTCGACTAGCGACGTCGGTGAGCAGTTCTTC. This encodes CATSTSTSDVGEQFF.

The chain carries TRBV6-1 and TRBJ1-1, with D possibly matching TRBD1 (6 bases). V shed 7 bases and J shed 1 base, with 16 bases lying between them. This CDR3 has 15 amino acids. In germline, CDR1 is MNHNS, CDR2 SASEGT. The CDR3 region is CASKPGTMRNTEAFF. The CDR3 DNA follows: TGTGCCAGCAAACCCGGGACAATGAGGAACACTGAAGCTTTCTTT.

The chain joins TRBV27 to TRBJ2-2; 7 positions match TRBD1. This CDR3 comprises 16 residues. Germline CDR1 is MNHEY and CDR2 is SMNVEV (reference sequence). Trimming removed 4 bases from V and 3 bases from J; junction bases left unmatched: 8. The CDR3 loop reads CASSSTRTGYTGELFF. DNA of the CDR3: TGTGCCAGCAGTTCAACCCGGACAGGATACACCGGGGAGCTGTTTTTT.

The chain uses TRBV6-1 and TRBJ2-1; 10 bases agree with TRBD1. In germline, CDR1 is MNHNS, CDR2 SASEGT. Trimming took 5 bases from V and 7 from J; bases not matched to a gene: 8. CDR3 length: 15 amino acids. The CDR3 coding sequence is TGTGCCAGCAGTAAGTCCGGGACAGGGGTGAATGAGCAGTTCTTC. It encodes CASSKSGTGVNEQFF.